The 13 T cell receptor beta chains in this list originate from one sample, sequenced in a study of T cells after yellow fever vaccination. Each CDR3 protein is one row after TCRdb ran MiXCR on the 5' RACE reads. Altogether 300,000 to 400,000 distinct CDR3 sequences are present, around 10% being singletons, with the ten largest covering 3% to 3.5%. This specimen was CD4+ T cells sorted from PBMCs, taken 45 days after the yellow fever booster vaccination. The source is a man younger than 35 who received the YFV17D yellow fever vaccine.

This clonotype came up a few times. V is TRBV4-3 and J is TRBJ1-5, with D possibly TRBD1 on 6 matching bases. The CDR3 covers 15 residues. The germline V gene encodes CDR1 LGHNA and CDR2 YSLEER. Trimming removed 0 bases at V and 7 bases at J, with 13 bases between. The CDR3 reads CASSQDLGGRQPQHF. Here the CDR3 DNA reads TGCGCCAGCAGCCAAGATCTAGGGGGTCGGCAGCCCCAGCATTTT.

Within the sample, this clonotype is medium-sized. This chain joins TRBV6-2 or TRBV6-3 and TRBJ1-2; no clear D gene. Germline-derived CDR1 and CDR2 are MNHEY and SVGEGT. This CDR3 comprises 13 residues. Trimming removed 8 bases from V and 0 bases from J, with 10 bases in between. The CDR3 sequence: CASWTLANYGYTF. DNA of the CDR3: TGTGCCAGCTGGACGCTAGCTAACTATGGCTACACCTTC.

This clonotype was picked up a small number of times. The J gene is TRBJ2-7, the V gene TRBV4-3, with 8 bases identical to TRBD2. Germline CDR1 is LGHNA and CDR2 is YSLEER. The CDR3 loop spans 16 amino acids. The V gene end was trimmed by 1 base and the J gene end by 5 bases; junction bases not matched to a gene: 10. This chain's CDR3 is CASSQGSGGVRHEQYV. The CDR3 DNA reads as TGCGCCAGCAGCCAAGGTTCGGGGGGGGTTCGGCACGAGCAGTACGTC.

The chain combines TRBV18 with TRBJ2-5; 14 bases fit TRBD2. The germline CDR1 and CDR2 sequences are KGHSH and LQKENI. The ends lost 2 bases at V and 2 bases at J; junction bases unmatched: 13. This CDR3 contains 20 residues. Here the CDR3 DNA reads TGTGCCAGCTCACCAACGCGACTGACTAGCGGGGGGGAGAATCAAGAGACCCAGTACTTC. Its protein is CASSPTRLTSGGENQETQYF. Combining the CDR3 with reference TRBV18 and TRBJ2-5 gives the whole variable domain NAGVMQNPRHLVRRRGQEARLRCSPMKGHSHVYWYRQLPEEGLKFMVYLQKENIIDESGMPKERFSAEFPKEGPSILRIQQVVRGDSAAYFCASSPTRLTSGGENQETQYFGPGTRLLVL.

This clonotype was seen at least ten times. The rearrangement links TRBV15 to TRBJ2-1; 9 positions match TRBD2. From germline, CDR1 is LNHNV and CDR2 YYDKDF (reference sequence). This CDR3 has 16 residues. The ends lost 0 bases at V and 8 bases at J; junction bases unmatched: 8. CDR3 in DNA: TGTGCCACCAGCAGAGATCAGGCGGGGGGGCAGGATGAGCAGTTCTTC. It yields the protein CATSRDQAGGQDEQFF.

This clonotype was recorded many times. This sequence joins TRBV5-1 and TRBJ2-1; D is unclear. V lost 0 bases and J lost 5, with 6 bases in between. The CDR3 is 13 residues long. In germline, CDR1 is SGHRS, CDR2 YFSETQ. CDR3 bases: TGCGCCAGCAGCTTGGAAGGACACAATGAGCAGTTCTTC. Protein product: CASSLEGHNEQFF.

This clonotype has a handful of counts. The genes are TRBV6-1 and TRBJ1-4, with TRBD1 matching 8 bases. This CDR3 comprises 15 residues. With V trimmed by 2 bases and J by 7 bases, 6 bases remained unmatched. Germline V CDR1 and CDR2: MNHNS, SASEGT. CDR3 loop: CASSEFRTGFEKLFF. DNA for the CDR3: TGTGCCAGCAGTGAATTCAGGACAGGGTTTGAAAAACTGTTTTTT.

This clonotype was found a few times. The chain carries TRBV5-1 and TRBJ1-5; D is uncertain. CDR3 length: 13 residues. Trimming took off 5 bases at V and 7 bases at J, with 13 bases between the two ends. Germline lookup yields CDR1 SGHRS and CDR2 YFSETQ. Here the CDR3 reads CASRGGKGQPQHF. In nucleotides, the CDR3 is TGCGCCAGCAGAGGAGGTAAAGGCCAGCCCCAGCATTTT. Full variable domain (rest looked up from reference TRBV5-1 and TRBJ1-5): KAGVTQTPRYLIKTRGQQVTLSCSPISGHRSVSWYQQTPGQGLQFLFEYFSETQRNKGNFPGRFSGRQFSNSRSEMNVSTLELGDSALYLCASRGGKGQPQHFGDGTRLSIL.

This clonotype was counted ten times or more. The V gene is TRBV24-1, the J gene TRBJ1-2; TRBD1 agrees at 8 bases. The CDR3 loop spans 18 amino acids. The ends lost 2 bases at V and 7 bases at J; junction bases unmatched: 17. Germline V gene data show CDR1 as KGHDR and CDR2 as SFDVKD. CDR3 DNA: TGTGCCACCAGTGATTCGAGGGCAGGGGGCGCCTCTAGCAGTGGCTACACCTTC. Its translation is CATSDSRAGGASSSGYTF.

This clonotype was counted a single time. At one end the junction does not follow the germline gene, possibly because of a read error. The chain recombines TRBV7-9 with TRBJ2-1; D is unresolved. Germline values: CDR1 SEHNR, CDR2 FQNEAQ (reference sequence). There are 15 residues in the CDR3. The CDR3 DNA follows: TGTGCTAGCAGCCCCGAAGGCTCCCTTTACAATGAGCAGTTCTTC. It is translated as CASSPEGSLYNEQFF.

This clonotype was observed many times. The gene calls are TRBV5-1 and TRBJ2-1; D not resolved. This CDR3 comprises 11 residues. The germline gives CDR1 SGHRS, CDR2 YFSETQ. V lost 2 bases to trimming and J lost 6 bases, with 3 bases between them. DNA for the CDR3: TGCGCCAGCAGCTTTATCAATGAGCAGTTCTTC. Its translation is CASSFINEQFF.

This clonotype was counted only a few times. The V and J genes are TRBV6-5 and TRBJ1-2, with 9 bases matching TRBD1. Per germline, CDR1 MNHEY and CDR2 SVGAGI. This CDR3 has 17 amino acids. V was pared by 4 bases and J by 2 bases, with 11 bases of the junction left unmatched. The CDR3 sequence: CASSSNRGTGKNYGYTF. The CDR3 DNA sequence: TGTGCCAGCAGTTCGAACCGGGGGACAGGGAAAAACTATGGCTACACCTTC.

This clonotype has just a few counts. DNA of the CDR3: TGTGCCAGCAGCGCCGACAGGGTTAGTAATGAAAAACTGTTTTTT. Translated, it gives CASSADRVSNEKLFF. The chain is built from TRBV9 and TRBJ1-4; TRBD1 matches 7 bases. V trimming: 3 bases; J trimming: 4 bases; junction bases outside the gene matches: 6. The CDR3 runs to 15 residues. In germline, CDR1 is SGDLS, CDR2 YYNGEE.